Following are 11 T cell receptor beta chains from one sample sequenced in a study of T cell changes during pregnancy in multiple sclerosis. Profiling relied on immunoSEQ multiplex PCR, and the TCRdb table lists in-frame clones only, not all of them. The data show roughly 93,000 clones, around 90% seen once. Source: peripheral blood, taken before pregnancy. The receptors here all came from a female donor with multiple sclerosis, enrolled in a pregnancy study.

This sequence joins TRBV6-5 and TRBJ1-2, with no clear D. V was trimmed by 6 bases and J by 5 bases, leaving 16 bases between them. This CDR3 has 14 amino acids. Germline V gives CDR1 MNHEY, CDR2 SVGAGI. The CDR3 spells CASRHGNPEYGYTF. In nucleotides, the CDR3 is TGTGCCAGCAGACACGGGAACCCTGAATATGGCTACACCTTC.

The CDR3 sequence: CASSHPGDFQETQYF. In DNA form, the CDR3 reads TGTGCCAGCAGCCACCCTGGGGACTTCCAAGAGACCCAGTACTTC. This chain connects TRBV5-4 to TRBJ2-5; tentatively, D is TRBD2 (6 bases). Germline-derived CDR1 and CDR2 are SGHNT and YYREEE (reference sequence). V shed 4 bases and J shed 1 base, with 14 bases lying between them. CDR3 length equals 15 residues.

The V gene is TRBV27, the J gene TRBJ2-7; tentatively, D is TRBD1 (5 bases). This CDR3 has 19 residues. CDR1 and CDR2 from the germline V gene are MNHEY and SMNVEV (reference sequence). V lost 7 bases to trimming and J lost 4 bases, with 32 bases between them. CDR3 coding DNA: TGTGCCAGCACTCCCAAGTTTATAAGGGGTAGGTCAGCAGTATACGAGCAGTACTTC. It is translated as CASTPKFIRGRSAVYEQYF.

DNA for the CDR3: TGCACCAGCAGCCAAGATCTAACTAGCGGGCCTAGCACAGATACGCAGTATTTT. It is translated as CTSSQDLTSGPSTDTQYF. This chain links TRBV1 with TRBJ2-3; the table's D call, TRBD2, was not checked against the DNA. TRBV1 is designated a pseudogene. This CDR3 has 18 amino acids.

This chain connects TRBV7-9 to TRBJ1-1, with D unresolved. CDR1 is SEHNR, CDR2 FQNEAQ, per germline (reference sequence). Trimming pared 6 bases from V and 1 base from J, leaving 6 bases between. CDR3 length: 12 residues. CDR3 in amino acids: CASREGNTEAFF. CDR3 nucleotide sequence: TGTGCCAGCAGGGAGGGGAACACTGAAGCTTTCTTT.

In its sample, this clone was seen once. The rearrangement links TRBV29-1 to TRBJ1-2; a possible D gene is TRBD1 (5 bases). The germline V and J ends were trimmed by 1 base and 4 bases, with 13 bases remaining between them. Germline-derived CDR1 and CDR2 are SQVTM and ANQGSEA. The CDR3 runs 14 residues. The CDR3, as DNA: TGCAGCGTTGAAGGGAGGGGAGATCTCTATGGCTACACCTTC. The encoded protein is CSVEGRGDLYGYTF. The complete variable domain, with remaining parts taken from reference TRBV29-1 and TRBJ1-2, reads SAVISQKPSRDICQRGTSLTIQCQVDSQVTMMFWYRQQPGQSLTLIATANQGSEATYESGFVIDKFPISRPNLTFSTLTVSNMSPEDSSIYLCSVEGRGDLYGYTFGSGTRLTVV.

The J gene is TRBJ2-3, the V gene TRBV4-1; D is perhaps TRBD2 (6 bases). CDR1 is MGHRA, CDR2 YSYEKL, per germline. The length of the CDR3 is 17 residues. With 0 bases removed from V and 0 bases from J, the gap between germline ends came to 13 bases. The CDR3 nucleotides read TGCGCCAGCAGCCAAGATGAGCCAGGGACTAGCACAGATACGCAGTATTTT. Protein sequence: CASSQDEPGTSTDTQYF.

This clone occurred once. The genes are TRBV2 and TRBJ2-3, with 12 nucleotides matching TRBD2. The CDR3 runs to 15 residues. The germline V gene has CDR1 SNHLY and CDR2 FYNNEI. The V gene end was trimmed by 7 bases and the J gene end by 1 base; junction bases not matched to a gene: 3. CDR3 in DNA: TGTGCCAGCACCAGACTAGCGGGGGGCACAGATACGCAGTATTTT. Residues: CASTRLAGGTDTQYF.

For the CDR3, the DNA is TGTGCCAGCAGCTCGGGACTAGCGGGAGGGGCCAATGAGCAGTTCTTC. As protein: CASSSGLAGGANEQFF. The chain employs TRBV7-2 and TRBJ2-1; 16 nucleotides agree with TRBD2. Germline V gene lookup returns CDR1 SGHTA and CDR2 FQGNSA. J lost 6 bases, V lost 4 bases, and 3 bases had no gene match. The CDR3 is made up of 16 amino acids.

This chain links TRBV29-1 with TRBJ2-7; possible D gene TRBD1, 6 bases. V was cut by 7 bases and J by 1 base, with 14 bases left in between. CDR1 and CDR2 (germline): SQVTM, ANQGSEA. CDR3 length: 13 residues. The CDR3 loop is CSALDRRSYEQYF. Written as DNA, the CDR3 is TGCAGCGCCTTGGACAGACGATCCTACGAGCAGTACTTC.

The chain couples TRBV9 to TRBJ2-1; tentative D call: TRBD2 (5 bases). This CDR3 is 14 amino acids long. Germline V lookup: CDR1 SGDLS, CDR2 YYNGEE. V lost 4 bases and J 10 bases, leaving 18 bases between the germline ends. The DNA of the CDR3 is TGTGCCAGCAGCTCCGGACTGGCCAGCGCGGAGCAGTTCTTC. Protein sequence: CASSSGLASAEQFF.